These 7 T cell receptor beta chains originate from one sample sequenced in a study of prognosis after radiotherapy for stage I lung cancer. TCR beta CDR3 amplification from genomic DNA was performed by two-round multiplex PCR. First-round PCR amplification was performed with primers specific to each TRBV and TRBJ gene. Using its own MiXCR run on the multiplex PCR reads, TCRdb lists one record per CDR3 protein. The table includes 17,000 or so distinct CDR3 sequences, around 40% detected once. The starting material was PBMCs, obtained before or after stereotactic body radiation therapy (not recorded which). These receptors originate from a donor aged 50 or older with non-small cell lung cancer.

The chain uses TRBV28 and TRBJ2-2; TRBD1 aligns across 7 bases. CDR1 is MDHEN, CDR2 SYDVKM, per germline. The CDR3 is 15 residues long. V was pared by 6 bases and J by 0 bases, with 4 bases of the junction left unmatched. The DNA for the CDR3 is TGTGCCAGCAGGCTAGGGACAGCGAACACCGGGGAGCTGTTTTTT. It specifies CASRLGTANTGELFF.

This chain links TRBV20-1 with TRBJ1-2; D might be TRBD1 (6 bases). Germline loops: CDR1 DFQATT, CDR2 SNEGSKA (reference sequence). The CDR3 totals 14 residues. The germline V and J ends were trimmed by 0 bases and 6 bases, with 14 bases remaining between them. Here the CDR3 DNA reads TGCAGTGCTAGAGATCCGGGGGCGGTACATGGCTACACCTTC. This sequence encodes CSARDPGAVHGYTF.

Notes on this clonotype: A far larger clone differs by one base, so this is likely a read error. CDR3 coding DNA: TGTGCCAGCAGTGTAGTTGGTAGAGGGGGCACCGGGGAGCTGTTTTTT. The encoded protein is CASSVVGRGGTGELFF. This sequence joins TRBV6-4 and TRBJ2-2; D might be TRBD1 (6 bases). This CDR3 contains 16 residues. Looked up from germline, CDR1 is MRHNA and CDR2 is SNTAGT. V lost 4 bases and J 4 bases, leaving 16 bases between the germline ends.

This clonotype was observed at least ten times. This chain joins TRBV2 and TRBJ1-6; a possible D gene is TRBD1 (6 bases). This CDR3 has 16 residues. The V end was cut by 5 bases, the J end by 5 bases, with 16 bases between. Germline values: CDR1 SNHLY, CDR2 FYNNEI. The CDR3 protein is CASSTLGQLNNSPLHF. The DNA of the CDR3 is TGTGCCAGCAGTACCCTGGGACAACTCAATAATTCACCCCTCCACTTT.

This clonotype has only one observation. The likely explanation is a read error, given a far larger clone one base away. V gene TRBV7-9 combines with J gene TRBJ2-7; D is perhaps TRBD2 (5 bases). There are 16 residues in the CDR3. Germline values: CDR1 SEHNR, CDR2 FQNEAQ (reference sequence). The CDR3 coding sequence is TGTGCCAGCATCTTAGGAGTCGCGGGCAGTTCGCGGGAGCAGTACTTC. This codes for CASILGVAGSSREQYF.

About this clonotype: Sequence at one end of the junction differs from germline and may be a read error. This rearrangement joins TRBV3-1 to TRBJ2-7, with D uncertain. Per germline, CDR1 LGHDT and CDR2 YNNKEL (reference sequence). CDR3 length: 14 residues. The CDR3 nucleotides read TGTGCCATCAGCCGAGTGACCGCGACCTACGAGCAGTACTTC. Protein product: CAISRVTATYEQYF.

This clonotype was found many times. The genes are TRBV18 and TRBJ1-4; TRBD1 is a possible D gene (5 bases). This CDR3 contains 16 residues. The V and J ends lost 2 bases and 0 bases respectively, with 10 bases between them. Germline V CDR1 and CDR2: KGHSH, LQKENI. The CDR3 loop is CASSPSRAATNEKLFF. The DNA of the CDR3 is TGTGCCAGCTCACCAAGCAGGGCCGCAACTAATGAAAAACTGTTTTTT.